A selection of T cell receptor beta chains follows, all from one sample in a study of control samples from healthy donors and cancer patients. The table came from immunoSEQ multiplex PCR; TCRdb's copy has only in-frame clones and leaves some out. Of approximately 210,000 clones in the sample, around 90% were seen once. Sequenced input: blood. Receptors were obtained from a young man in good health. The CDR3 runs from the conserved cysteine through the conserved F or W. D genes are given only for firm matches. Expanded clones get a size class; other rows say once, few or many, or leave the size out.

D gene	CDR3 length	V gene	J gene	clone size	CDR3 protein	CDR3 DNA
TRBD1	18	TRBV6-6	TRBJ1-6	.	CASSPGEGTVVWNSPLHF	TGTGCCAGCAGTCCCGGGGAGGGGACAGTTGTATGGAATTCACCCCTCCACTTT
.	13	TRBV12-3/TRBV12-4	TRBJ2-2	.	CASSFLRTGELFF	TGTGCCAGCAGTTTTCTACGGACCGGGGAGCTGTTTTTT
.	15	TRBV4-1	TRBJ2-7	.	CASSQAGGGWNEQYF	TGCGCCAGCAGCCAAGCGGGAGGGGGCTGGAACGAGCAGTACTTC
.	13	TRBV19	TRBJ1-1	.	CASSLLGATEAFF	TGTGCCAGTAGTTTACTAGGGGCCACTGAAGCTTTCTTT
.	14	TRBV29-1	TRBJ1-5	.	CNYTIVGRNQPQHF	TGCAATTATACGATAGTGGGGCGCAATCAGCCCCAGCATTTT
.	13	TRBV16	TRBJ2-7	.	CASARGQHYEQYF	TGTGCCAGCGCACGAGGACAGCACTACGAGCAGTACTTC
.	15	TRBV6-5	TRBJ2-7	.	CASSSGGTALDEQYF	TGTGCCAGCAGTTCGGGTGGCACAGCCCTGGACGAGCAGTACTTC
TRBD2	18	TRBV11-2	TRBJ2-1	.	CASSLTNPVTSGINEQFF	TGTGCCAGCAGCTTAACTAACCCGGTCACTAGCGGAATCAATGAGCAGTTCTTC
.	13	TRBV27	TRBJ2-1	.	CASSLGETSEQFF	TGTGCCAGCAGTTTAGGGGAAACAAGTGAGCAGTTCTTC
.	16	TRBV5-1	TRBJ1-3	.	CASSLTFGDSGNTIYF	TGCGCCAGCAGCTTAACATTCGGCGACTCTGGAAACACCATATATTTT
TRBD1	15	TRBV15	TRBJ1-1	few	CATSRDRQGNTEAFF	TGTGCCACCAGCAGAGATCGACAGGGAAACACTGAAGCTTTCTTT
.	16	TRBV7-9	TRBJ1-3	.	CASSLAGTLRGNTIYF	TGTGCCAGCAGCTTAGCCGGGACCTTAAGAGGGAACACCATATATTTT
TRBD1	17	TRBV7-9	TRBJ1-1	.	CASSLGGGTGLNTEAFF	TGTGCCAGCAGCTTAGGCGGGGGGACAGGTTTGAACACTGAAGCTTTCTTT
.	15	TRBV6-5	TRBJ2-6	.	CATQPPISGANVLTF	TGTGCCACCCAACCTCCCATCTCTGGGGCCAACGTCCTGACTTTC
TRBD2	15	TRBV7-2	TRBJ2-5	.	CASSYGTSGGKTQYF	TGTGCCAGCAGCTACGGGACTAGCGGGGGAAAGACCCAGTACTTC
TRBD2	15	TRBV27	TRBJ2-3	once	CASSSLGAGEDTQYF	TGTGCCAGCAGTTCGCTGGGAGCGGGGGAAGATACGCAGTATTTT
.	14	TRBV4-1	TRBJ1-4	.	CASGQGWGAEKLFF	TGCGCCAGCGGACAAGGTTGGGGGGCAGAAAAACTGTTTTTT
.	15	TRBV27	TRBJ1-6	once	CASSLQGQLNSPLHF	TGTGCCAGCAGTTTACAAGGACAGCTCAATTCACCCCTCCACTTT
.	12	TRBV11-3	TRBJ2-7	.	CASSLQGDEQYF	TGTGCCAGCAGCCTACAGGGAGACGAGCAGTACTTC
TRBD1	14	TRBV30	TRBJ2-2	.	CAWNWDSRTGELFF	TGTGCCTGGAATTGGGACAGTCGGACCGGGGAGCTGTTTTTT
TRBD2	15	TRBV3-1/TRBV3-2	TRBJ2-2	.	CASNSGGVNTGELFF	TGTGCCAGCAACAGCGGGGGGGTGAACACCGGGGAGCTGTTTTTT
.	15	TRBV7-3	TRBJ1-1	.	CASSLGNNANTEAFF	TGTGCCAGCAGCTTAGGTAACAACGCGAACACTGAAGCTTTCTTT
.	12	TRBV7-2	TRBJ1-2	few	CASSFVGRRYTF	TGTGCCAGCAGCTTCGTGGGAAGGCGCTACACCTTC
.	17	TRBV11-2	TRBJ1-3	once	CASSLGAGVASGNTIYF	TGTGCCAGCAGCTTAGGCGCAGGGGTTGCCTCTGGAAACACCATATATTTT